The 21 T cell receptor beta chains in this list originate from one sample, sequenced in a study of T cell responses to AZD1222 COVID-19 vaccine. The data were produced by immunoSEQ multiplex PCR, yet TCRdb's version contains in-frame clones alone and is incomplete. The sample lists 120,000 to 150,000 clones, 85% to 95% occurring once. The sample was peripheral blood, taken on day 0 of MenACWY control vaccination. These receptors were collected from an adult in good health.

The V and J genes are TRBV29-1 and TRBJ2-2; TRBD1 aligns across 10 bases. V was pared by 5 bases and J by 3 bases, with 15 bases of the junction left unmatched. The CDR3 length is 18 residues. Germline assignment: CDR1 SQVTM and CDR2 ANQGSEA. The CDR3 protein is CSVTGPRDRGRDTGELFF. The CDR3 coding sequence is TGCAGCGTTACGGGGCCTCGGGACAGGGGTCGGGACACCGGGGAGCTGTTTTTT.

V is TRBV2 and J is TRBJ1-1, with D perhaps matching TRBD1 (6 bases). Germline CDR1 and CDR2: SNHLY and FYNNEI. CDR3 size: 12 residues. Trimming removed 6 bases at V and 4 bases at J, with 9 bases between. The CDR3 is CASSGDTTEAFF. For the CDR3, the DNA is TGTGCCAGCAGCGGGGACACCACTGAAGCTTTCTTT.

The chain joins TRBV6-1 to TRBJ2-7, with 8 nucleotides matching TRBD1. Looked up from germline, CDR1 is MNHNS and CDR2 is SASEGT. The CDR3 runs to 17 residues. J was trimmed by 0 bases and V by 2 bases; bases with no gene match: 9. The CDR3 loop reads CASSELWGQVLSYEQYF. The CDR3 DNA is TGTGCCAGCAGTGAATTATGGGGACAGGTACTCTCCTACGAGCAGTACTTC.

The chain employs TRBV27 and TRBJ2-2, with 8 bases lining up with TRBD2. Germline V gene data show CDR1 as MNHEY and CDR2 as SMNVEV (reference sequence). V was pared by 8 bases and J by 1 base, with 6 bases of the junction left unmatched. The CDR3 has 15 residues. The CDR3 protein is CASRLAGGNTGELFF. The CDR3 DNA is TGTGCCAGCCGCCTGGCGGGAGGGAACACCGGGGAGCTGTTTTTT.

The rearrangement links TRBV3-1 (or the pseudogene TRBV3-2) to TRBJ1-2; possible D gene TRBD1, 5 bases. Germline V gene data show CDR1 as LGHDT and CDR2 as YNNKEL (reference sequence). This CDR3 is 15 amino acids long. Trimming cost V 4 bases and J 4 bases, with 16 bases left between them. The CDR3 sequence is CASSPQGGHTYGYTF. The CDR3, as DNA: TGTGCCAGCAGCCCCCAGGGAGGGCATACCTATGGCTACACCTTC.

The CDR3 region has the DNA TGTGCCAGCAGCTTACAGGGGGCCTACGAGCAGTACTTC. This encodes CASSLQGAYEQYF. This chain joins TRBV2 and TRBJ2-7, with 8 bases fitting TRBD1. With V trimmed by 6 bases and J by 2 bases, 3 bases remained unmatched. In germline, CDR1 is SNHLY, CDR2 FYNNEI. There are 13 residues in the CDR3.

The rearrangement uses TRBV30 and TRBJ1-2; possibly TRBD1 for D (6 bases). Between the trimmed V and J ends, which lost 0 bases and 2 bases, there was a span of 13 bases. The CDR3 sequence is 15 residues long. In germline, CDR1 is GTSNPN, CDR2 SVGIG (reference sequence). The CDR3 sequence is CAWSVPSGGNYGYTF. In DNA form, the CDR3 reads TGTGCCTGGAGTGTACCTAGTGGGGGCAACTATGGCTACACCTTC.

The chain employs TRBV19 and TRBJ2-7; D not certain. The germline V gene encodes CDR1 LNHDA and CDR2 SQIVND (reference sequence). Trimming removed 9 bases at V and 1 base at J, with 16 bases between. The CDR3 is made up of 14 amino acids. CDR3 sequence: CASSPPGPSYEQYF. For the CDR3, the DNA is TGTGCCAGCTCCCCTCCCGGCCCTTCCTACGAGCAGTACTTC.

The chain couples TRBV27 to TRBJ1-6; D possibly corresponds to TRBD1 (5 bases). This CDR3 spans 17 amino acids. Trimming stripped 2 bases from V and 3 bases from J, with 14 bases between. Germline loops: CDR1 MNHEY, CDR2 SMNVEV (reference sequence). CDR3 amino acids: CASSLNPPGFYNSPLHF. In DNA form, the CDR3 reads TGTGCCAGCAGTTTAAATCCCCCAGGGTTCTATAATTCACCCCTCCACTTT.

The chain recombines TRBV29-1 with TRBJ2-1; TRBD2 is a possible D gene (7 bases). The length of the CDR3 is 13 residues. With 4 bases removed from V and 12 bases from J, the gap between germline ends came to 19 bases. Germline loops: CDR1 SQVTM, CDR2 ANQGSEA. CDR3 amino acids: CSVAWAGEGVQFF. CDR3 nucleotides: TGCAGCGTTGCCTGGGCAGGGGAGGGAGTGCAGTTCTTC.

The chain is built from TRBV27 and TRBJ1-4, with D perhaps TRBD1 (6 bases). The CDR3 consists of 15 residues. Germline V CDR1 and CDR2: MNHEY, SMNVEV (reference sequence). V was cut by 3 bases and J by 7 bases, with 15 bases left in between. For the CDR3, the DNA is TGTGCCAGCAGTTTTAGTAGGGGGGCACGTGAAAAACTGTTTTTT. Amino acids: CASSFSRGAREKLFF.

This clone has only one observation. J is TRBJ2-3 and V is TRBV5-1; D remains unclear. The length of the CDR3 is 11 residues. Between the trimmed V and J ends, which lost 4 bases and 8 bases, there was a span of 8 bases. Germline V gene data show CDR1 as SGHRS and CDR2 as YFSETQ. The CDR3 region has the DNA TGCGCCAGCAGCGCAGAAGCTACGCAGTATTTT. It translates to CASSAEATQYF.

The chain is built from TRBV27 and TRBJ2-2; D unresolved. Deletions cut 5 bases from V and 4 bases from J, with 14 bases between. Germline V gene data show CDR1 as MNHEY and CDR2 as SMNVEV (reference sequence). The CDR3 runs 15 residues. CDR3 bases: TGTGCCAGCAGTCGACACTTAGGTGGCACCGGGGAGCTGTTTTTT. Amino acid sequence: CASSRHLGGTGELFF.

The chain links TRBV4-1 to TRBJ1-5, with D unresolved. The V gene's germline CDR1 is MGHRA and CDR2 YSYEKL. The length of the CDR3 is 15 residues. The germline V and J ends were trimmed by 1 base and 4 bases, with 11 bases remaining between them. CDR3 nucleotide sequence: TGCGCCAGCAGCCAAGCTCAAGGCCAAAATCAGCCCCAGCATTTT. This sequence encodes CASSQAQGQNQPQHF.

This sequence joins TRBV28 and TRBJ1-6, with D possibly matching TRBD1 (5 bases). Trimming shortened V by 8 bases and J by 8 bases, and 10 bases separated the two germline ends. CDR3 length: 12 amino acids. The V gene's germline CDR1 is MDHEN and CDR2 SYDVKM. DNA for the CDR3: TGTGCCAGCGTCCGGGGGGATTCACCCCTCCACTTT. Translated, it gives CASVRGDSPLHF.

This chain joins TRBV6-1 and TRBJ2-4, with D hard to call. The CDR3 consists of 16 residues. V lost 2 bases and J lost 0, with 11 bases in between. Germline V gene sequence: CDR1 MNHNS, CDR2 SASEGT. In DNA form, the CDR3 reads TGTGCCAGCAGTGAAATCTCGCATCTAGCCAAAAACATTCAGTACTTC. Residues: CASSEISHLAKNIQYF.

In DNA form, the CDR3 reads TGTGCCAGCAGTATGGTGAACACCGGGGAGCTGTTTTTT. This translates into CASSMVNTGELFF. The rearrangement uses TRBV2 and TRBJ2-2; no clear D gene. CDR1 SNHLY and CDR2 FYNNEI come from the germline V gene. The V end was cut by 5 bases, the J end by 1 base, with 5 bases between. The CDR3 has 13 amino acids.

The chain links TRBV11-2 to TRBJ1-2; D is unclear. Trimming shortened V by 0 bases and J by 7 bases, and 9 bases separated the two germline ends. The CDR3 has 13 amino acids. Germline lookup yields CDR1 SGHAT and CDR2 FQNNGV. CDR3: CASSLETRGGYTF. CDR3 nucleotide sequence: TGTGCCAGCAGCTTAGAGACCCGTGGTGGCTACACCTTC.

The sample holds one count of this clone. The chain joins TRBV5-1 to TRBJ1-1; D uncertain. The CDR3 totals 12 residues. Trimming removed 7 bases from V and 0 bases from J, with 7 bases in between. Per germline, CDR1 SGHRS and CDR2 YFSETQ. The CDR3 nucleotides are TGCGCCAGCGGAGAGGTGAACACTGAAGCTTTCTTT. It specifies CASGEVNTEAFF. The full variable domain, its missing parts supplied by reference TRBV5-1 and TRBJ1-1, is KAGVTQTPRYLIKTRGQQVTLSCSPISGHRSVSWYQQTPGQGLQFLFEYFSETQRNKGNFPGRFSGRQFSNSRSEMNVSTLELGDSALYLCASGEVNTEAFFGQGTRLTVV.

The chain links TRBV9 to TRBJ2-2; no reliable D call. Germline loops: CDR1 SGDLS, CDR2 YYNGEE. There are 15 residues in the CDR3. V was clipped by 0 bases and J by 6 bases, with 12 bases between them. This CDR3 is CASSVGNRVAGELFF. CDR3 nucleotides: TGTGCCAGCAGCGTAGGCAATCGTGTCGCCGGGGAGCTGTTTTTT.

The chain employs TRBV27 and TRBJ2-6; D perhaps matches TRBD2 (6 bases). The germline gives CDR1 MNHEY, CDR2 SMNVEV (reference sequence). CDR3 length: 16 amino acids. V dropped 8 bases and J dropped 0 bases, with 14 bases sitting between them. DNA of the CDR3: TGTGCCAGCTCAGGTGGGGGGAGCTCTGGGGCCAACGTCCTGACTTTC. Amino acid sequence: CASSGGGSSGANVLTF.